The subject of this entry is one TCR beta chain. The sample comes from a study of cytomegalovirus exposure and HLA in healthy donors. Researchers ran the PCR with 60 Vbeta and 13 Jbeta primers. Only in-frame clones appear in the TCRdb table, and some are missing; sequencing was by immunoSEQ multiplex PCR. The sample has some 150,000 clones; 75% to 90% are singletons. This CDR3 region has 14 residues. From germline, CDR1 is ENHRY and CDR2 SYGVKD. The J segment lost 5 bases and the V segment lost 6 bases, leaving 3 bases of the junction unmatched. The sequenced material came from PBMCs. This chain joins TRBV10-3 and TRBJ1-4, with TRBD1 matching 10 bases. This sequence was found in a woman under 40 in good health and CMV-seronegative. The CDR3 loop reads CAIRRDRGNEKLFF. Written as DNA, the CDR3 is TGTGCCATCAGAAGGGACAGGGGAAATGAAAAACTGTTTTTT.